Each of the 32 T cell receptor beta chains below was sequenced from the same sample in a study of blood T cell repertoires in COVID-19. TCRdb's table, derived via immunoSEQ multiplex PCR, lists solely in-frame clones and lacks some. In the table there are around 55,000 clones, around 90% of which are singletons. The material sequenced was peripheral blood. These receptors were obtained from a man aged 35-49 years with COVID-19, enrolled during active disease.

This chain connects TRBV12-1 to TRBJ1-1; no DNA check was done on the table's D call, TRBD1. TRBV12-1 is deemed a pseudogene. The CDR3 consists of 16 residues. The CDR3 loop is CASSGGGRGLSTEAFF. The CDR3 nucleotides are TGTGCCAGCAGTGGGGGAGGCAGGGGGCTAAGCACTGAAGCTTTCTTT.

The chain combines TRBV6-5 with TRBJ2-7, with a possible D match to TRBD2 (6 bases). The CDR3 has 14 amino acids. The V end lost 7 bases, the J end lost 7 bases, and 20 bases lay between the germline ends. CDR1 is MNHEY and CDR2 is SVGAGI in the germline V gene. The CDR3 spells CASTPLGGAGEQYF. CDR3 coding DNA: TGTGCCAGCACCCCTCTCGGAGGGGCTGGTGAGCAGTACTTC.

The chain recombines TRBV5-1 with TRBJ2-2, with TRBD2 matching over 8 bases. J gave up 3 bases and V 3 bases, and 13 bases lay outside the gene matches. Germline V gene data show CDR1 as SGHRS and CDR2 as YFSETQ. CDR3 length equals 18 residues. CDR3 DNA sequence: TGCGCCAGCAGCTCCGGGGTTCGGGGGGGCTACGACACCGGGGAGCTGTTTTTT. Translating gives CASSSGVRGGYDTGELFF.

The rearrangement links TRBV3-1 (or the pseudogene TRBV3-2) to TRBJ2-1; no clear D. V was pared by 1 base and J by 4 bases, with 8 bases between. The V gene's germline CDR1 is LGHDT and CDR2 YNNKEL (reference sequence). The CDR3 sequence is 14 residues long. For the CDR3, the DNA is TGTGCCAGCAGCCAAGCTCGGCGGTACAATGAGCAGTTCTTC. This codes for CASSQARRYNEQFF.

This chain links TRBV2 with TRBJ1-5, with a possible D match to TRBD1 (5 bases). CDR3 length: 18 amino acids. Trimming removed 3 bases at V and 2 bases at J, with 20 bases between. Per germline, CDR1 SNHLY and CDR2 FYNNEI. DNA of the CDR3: TGTGCCAGCAGTGAGTCCGGACACAACATTGGCGGCAATCAGCCCCAGCATTTT. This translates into CASSESGHNIGGNQPQHF.

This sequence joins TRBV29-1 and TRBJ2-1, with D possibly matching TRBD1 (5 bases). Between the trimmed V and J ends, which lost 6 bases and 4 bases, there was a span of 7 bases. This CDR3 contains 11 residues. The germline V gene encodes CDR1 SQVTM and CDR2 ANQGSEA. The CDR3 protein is CSVQGYNEQFF. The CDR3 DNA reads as TGCAGCGTCCAGGGTTACAATGAGCAGTTCTTC.

Here the CDR3 reads CASSFRRGNTEAFF. The CDR3 DNA reads TGCGCCAGCAGCTTCCGCAGGGGGAACACTGAAGCTTTCTTT. J is TRBJ1-1 and V is TRBV4-1; possibly TRBD1 for D (6 bases). Between the trimmed V and J ends, which lost 5 bases and 1 base, there was a span of 11 bases. The CDR3 extends over 14 amino acids. Germline lookup yields CDR1 MGHRA and CDR2 YSYEKL.

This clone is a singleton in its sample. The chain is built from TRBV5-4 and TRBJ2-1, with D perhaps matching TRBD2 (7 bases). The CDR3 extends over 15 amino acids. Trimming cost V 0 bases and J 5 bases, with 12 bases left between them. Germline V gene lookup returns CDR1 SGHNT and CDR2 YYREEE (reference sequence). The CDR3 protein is CASSLVGGADNEQFF. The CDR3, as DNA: TGTGCCAGCAGCTTGGTGGGGGGGGCAGACAATGAGCAGTTCTTC.

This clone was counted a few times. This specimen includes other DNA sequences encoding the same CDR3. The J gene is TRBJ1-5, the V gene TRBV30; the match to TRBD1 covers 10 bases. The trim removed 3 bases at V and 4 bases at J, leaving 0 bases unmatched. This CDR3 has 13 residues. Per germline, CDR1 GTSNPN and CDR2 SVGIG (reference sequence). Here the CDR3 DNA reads TGTGCCTGGAGGGGACAGGGGAATCAGCCCCAGCATTTT. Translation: CAWRGQGNQPQHF.

The CDR3, as DNA: TGTGCCAGCAGCTTTGTGCCCTCTGGAGCAAATGAGCAGTTCTTC. Translating gives CASSFVPSGANEQFF. The chain uses TRBV5-8 and TRBJ2-1, with unresolved D. The CDR3 runs 15 residues. V shed 2 bases and J shed 7 bases, with 16 bases lying between them. CDR1 SGHTS and CDR2 YDEGEE come from the germline V gene.

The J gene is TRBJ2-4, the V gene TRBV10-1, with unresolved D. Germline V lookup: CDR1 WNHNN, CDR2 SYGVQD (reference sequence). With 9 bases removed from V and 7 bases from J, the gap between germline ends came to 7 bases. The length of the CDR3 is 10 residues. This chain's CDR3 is CARVGNIQYF. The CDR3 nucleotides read TGCGCCAGGGTGGGCAACATTCAGTACTTC.

CDR3 bases: TGTGCCAGCAGCCAATTAGCTAGCAATGAGCAGTTCTTC. Its protein is CASSQLASNEQFF. The chain combines TRBV3-1 (or the pseudogene TRBV3-2) with TRBJ2-1, with D uncertain. Germline V gene data show CDR1 as LGHDT and CDR2 as YNNKEL (reference sequence). Trimming removed 2 bases at V and 6 bases at J, with 8 bases between. The CDR3 is 13 residues long.

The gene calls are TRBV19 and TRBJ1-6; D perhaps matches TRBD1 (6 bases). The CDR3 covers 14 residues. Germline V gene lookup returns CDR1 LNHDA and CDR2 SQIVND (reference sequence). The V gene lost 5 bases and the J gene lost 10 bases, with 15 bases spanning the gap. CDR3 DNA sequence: TGTGCCAGTAGTCTGGACAGTGTGGGCTCACCCCTCCACTTT. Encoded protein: CASSLDSVGSPLHF.

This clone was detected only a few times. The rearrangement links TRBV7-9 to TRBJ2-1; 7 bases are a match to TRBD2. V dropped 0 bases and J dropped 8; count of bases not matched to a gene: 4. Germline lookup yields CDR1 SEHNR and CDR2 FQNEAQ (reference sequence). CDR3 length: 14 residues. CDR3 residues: CASSLAGREDEQFF. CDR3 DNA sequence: TGTGCCAGCAGCTTAGCGGGGAGGGAGGATGAGCAGTTCTTC.

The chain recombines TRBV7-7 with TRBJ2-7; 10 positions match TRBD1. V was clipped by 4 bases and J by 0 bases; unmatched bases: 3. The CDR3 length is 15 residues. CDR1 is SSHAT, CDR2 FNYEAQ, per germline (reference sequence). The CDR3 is CASSSGQGVSYEQYF. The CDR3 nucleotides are TGTGCCAGCAGCTCAGGACAGGGGGTCTCCTACGAGCAGTACTTC.

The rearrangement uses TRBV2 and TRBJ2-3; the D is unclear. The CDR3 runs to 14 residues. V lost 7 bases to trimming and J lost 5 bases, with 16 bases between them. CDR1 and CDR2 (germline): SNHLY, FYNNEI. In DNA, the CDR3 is TGTGCCAGCACCCGAGAGGCGAGTGGAGATACGCAGTATTTT. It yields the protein CASTREASGDTQYF. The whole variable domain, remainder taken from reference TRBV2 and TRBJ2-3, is EPEVTQTPSHQVTQMGQEVILRCVPISNHLYFYWYRQILGQKVEFLVSFYNNEISEKSEIFDDQFSVERPDGSNFTLKIRSTKLEDSAMYFCASTREASGDTQYFGPGTRLTVL.

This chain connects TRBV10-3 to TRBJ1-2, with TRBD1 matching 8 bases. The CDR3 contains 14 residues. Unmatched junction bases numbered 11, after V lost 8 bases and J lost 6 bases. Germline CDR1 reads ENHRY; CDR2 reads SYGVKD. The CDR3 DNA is TGTGCCATCTCCCTCGACAGGGGAGGTGATGGCTACACCTTC. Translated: CAISLDRGGDGYTF.

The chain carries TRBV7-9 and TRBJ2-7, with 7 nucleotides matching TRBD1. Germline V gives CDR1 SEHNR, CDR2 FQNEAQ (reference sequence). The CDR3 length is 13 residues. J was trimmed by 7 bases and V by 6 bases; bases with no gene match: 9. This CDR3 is CASRDRYQEEQYF. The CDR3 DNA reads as TGTGCCAGCAGGGACAGGTACCAGGAGGAGCAGTACTTC.

The CDR3 spells CASSLDPGADTQYF. CDR3 in DNA: TGCGCCAGCAGCTTGGACCCGGGGGCAGATACGCAGTATTTT. J is TRBJ2-3 and V is TRBV5-1, with TRBD2 as a possible D gene (6 bases). The germline V and J ends were trimmed by 0 bases and 4 bases, with 9 bases remaining between them. From germline, CDR1 is SGHRS and CDR2 YFSETQ. The CDR3 consists of 14 residues. Full variable domain (rest looked up from reference TRBV5-1 and TRBJ2-3): KAGVTQTPRYLIKTRGQQVTLSCSPISGHRSVSWYQQTPGQGLQFLFEYFSETQRNKGNFPGRFSGRQFSNSRSEMNVSTLELGDSALYLCASSLDPGADTQYFGPGTRLTVL.

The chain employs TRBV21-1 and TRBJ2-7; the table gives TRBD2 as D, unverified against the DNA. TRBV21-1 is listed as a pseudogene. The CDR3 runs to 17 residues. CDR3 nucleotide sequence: TGTGCCAGCAGCAAAATCTCGACTAGCGGGCACCACTACGAGCAGTACTTC. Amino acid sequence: CASSKISTSGHHYEQYF.

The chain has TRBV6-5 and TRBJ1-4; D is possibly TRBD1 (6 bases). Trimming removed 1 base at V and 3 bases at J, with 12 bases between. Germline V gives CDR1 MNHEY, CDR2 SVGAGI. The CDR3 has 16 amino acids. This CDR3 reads CASSYYRTAPNEKLFF. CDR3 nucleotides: TGTGCCAGCAGTTACTACCGGACAGCTCCTAATGAAAAACTGTTTTTT.

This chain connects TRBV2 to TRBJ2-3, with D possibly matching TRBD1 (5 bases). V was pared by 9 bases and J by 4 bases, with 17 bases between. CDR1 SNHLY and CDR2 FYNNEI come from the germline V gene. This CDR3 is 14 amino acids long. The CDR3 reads CASQKGLMADTQYF. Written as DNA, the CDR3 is TGTGCCAGTCAGAAGGGGTTGATGGCAGATACGCAGTATTTT.

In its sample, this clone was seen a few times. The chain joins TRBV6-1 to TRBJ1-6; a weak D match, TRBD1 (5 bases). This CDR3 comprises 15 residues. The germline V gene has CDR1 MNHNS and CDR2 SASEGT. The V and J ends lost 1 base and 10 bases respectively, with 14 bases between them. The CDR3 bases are TGTGCCAGCAGTGAAGGTTCCAGGGTTATATCACCCCTCCACTTT. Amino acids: CASSEGSRVISPLHF.

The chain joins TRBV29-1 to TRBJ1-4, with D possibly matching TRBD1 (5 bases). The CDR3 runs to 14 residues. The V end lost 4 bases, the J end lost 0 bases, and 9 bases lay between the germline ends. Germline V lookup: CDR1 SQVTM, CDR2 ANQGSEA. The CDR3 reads CSVGQGSTNEKLFF. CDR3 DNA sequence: TGCAGCGTTGGCCAGGGTTCAACTAATGAAAAACTGTTTTTT.

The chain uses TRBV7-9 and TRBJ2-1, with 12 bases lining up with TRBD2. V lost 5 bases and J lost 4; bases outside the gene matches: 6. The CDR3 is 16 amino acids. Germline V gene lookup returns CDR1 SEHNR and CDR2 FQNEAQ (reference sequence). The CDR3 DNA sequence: TGTGCCAGCAGCGACTGGACTAGCGGGGAATACAATGAGCAGTTCTTC. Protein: CASSDWTSGEYNEQFF.

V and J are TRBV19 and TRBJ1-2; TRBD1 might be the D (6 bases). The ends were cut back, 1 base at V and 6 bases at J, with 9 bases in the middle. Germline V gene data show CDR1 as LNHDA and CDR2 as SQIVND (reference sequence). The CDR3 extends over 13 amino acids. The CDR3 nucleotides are TGTGCCAGTAGTATAGTGGCAGGGGATGGCTACACCTTC. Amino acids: CASSIVAGDGYTF.

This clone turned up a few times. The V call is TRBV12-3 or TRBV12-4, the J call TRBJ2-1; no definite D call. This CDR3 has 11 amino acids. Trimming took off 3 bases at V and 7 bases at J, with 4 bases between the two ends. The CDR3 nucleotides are TGTGCCAGCAGTTTTATGAATGAGCAGTTCTTC. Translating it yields CASSFMNEQFF.

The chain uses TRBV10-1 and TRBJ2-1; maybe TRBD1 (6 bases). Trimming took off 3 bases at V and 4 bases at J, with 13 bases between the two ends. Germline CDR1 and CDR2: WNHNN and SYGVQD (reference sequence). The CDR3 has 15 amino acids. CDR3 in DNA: TGCGCCAGCAGTGACAGGGACACGACATACAATGAGCAGTTCTTC. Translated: CASSDRDTTYNEQFF.

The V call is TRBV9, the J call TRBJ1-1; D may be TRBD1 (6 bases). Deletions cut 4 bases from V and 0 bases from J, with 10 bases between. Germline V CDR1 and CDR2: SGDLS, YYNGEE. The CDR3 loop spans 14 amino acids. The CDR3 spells CASSRGTVNTEAFF. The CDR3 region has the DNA TGTGCCAGCAGCAGGGGGACGGTGAACACTGAAGCTTTCTTT.

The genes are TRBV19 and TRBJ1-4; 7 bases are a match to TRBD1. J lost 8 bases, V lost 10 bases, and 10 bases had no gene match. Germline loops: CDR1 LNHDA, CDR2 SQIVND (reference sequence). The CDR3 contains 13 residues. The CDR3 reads CATLTGRIEKLFF. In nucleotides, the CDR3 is TGTGCCACCCTGACAGGGAGAATCGAAAAACTGTTTTTT.

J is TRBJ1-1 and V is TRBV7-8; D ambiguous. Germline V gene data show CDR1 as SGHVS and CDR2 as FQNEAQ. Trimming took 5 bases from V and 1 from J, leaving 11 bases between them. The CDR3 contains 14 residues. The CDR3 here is CASSRETQNTEAFF. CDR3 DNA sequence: TGTGCCAGCAGCCGAGAGACACAGAACACTGAAGCTTTCTTT.

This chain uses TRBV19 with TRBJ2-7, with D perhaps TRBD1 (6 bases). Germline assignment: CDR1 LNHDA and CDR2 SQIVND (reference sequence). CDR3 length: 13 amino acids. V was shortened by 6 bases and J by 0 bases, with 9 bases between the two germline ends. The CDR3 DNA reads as TGTGCCAGTAGCTGGGACACCTCCTACGAGCAGTACTTC. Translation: CASSWDTSYEQYF.